This T cell receptor (beta chain) appears in the sequencing data of a study of spatial heterogeneity in lung cancer. V was pared by 2 bases and J by 4 bases, with 20 bases between. CDR1 is MNHNS and CDR2 is SASEGT in the germline V gene. The CDR3 length is 17 residues. Time point here: sample taken at primary tumor resection. TCRs were sequenced from unsorted whole RNA of tumor, nontumor lung or PBMC. TCRdb re-derived calls from the 5' RACE reads in MiXCR, one entry per CDR3 protein. Among tens of thousands of distinct CDR3 sequences listed, 10% to 15% were seen once. The sample here was PBMCs, taken at surgery. The clonotype was recovered from a male donor with early-stage non-small cell lung cancer. The V call is TRBV6-1, the J call TRBJ1-1, with D uncertain. The CDR3 sequence: CASSESRYSGRATEAFF. The CDR3 DNA reads TGTGCCAGCAGTGAAAGCAGGTATTCGGGAAGGGCCACTGAAGCTTTCTTT.